This T cell receptor (beta chain) emerged from a study of T cells after yellow fever vaccination. Background on the study: The fractions with low cell numbers were processed using SMART-Seq v4 Ultra Low Input.

A process of 5'RACE template switching, which added a universal primer site and UMIs, was used to make TCR cDNA. MiXCR was run by TCRdb on the 5' RACE reads, yielding one entry per CDR3 protein. This table holds just under 600,000 distinct CDR3 sequences, approximately 15% found once. Overall study findings and caveats: Boosting was followed by the reappearance of most primary-vaccination clones (less than 98% CD4, 85% to 90% CD8). Abundant bulk-derived clonotypes could contaminate FACS-sorted repertoires.

The table lists this clonotype with a few counts. The antigen remains undetermined. Between the trimmed V and J ends, which lost 1 base and 0 bases, there was a span of 15 bases. The CDR3 length is 17 residues. Germline V CDR1 and CDR2: LGHNA, YSLEER. The chain couples TRBV4-3 to TRBJ1-1, with a weak D call TRBD1 (5 bases). This receptor was identified in a man younger than 40 who received the YFV17D yellow fever vaccine. This specimen was PBMCs, taken on the day of the yellow fever booster vaccination. The CDR3 DNA reads as TGCGCCAGCAGCCAAGGGGAATGGGGCAGAATGAACACTGAAGCTTTCTTT. It is translated as CASSQGEWGRMNTEAFF.